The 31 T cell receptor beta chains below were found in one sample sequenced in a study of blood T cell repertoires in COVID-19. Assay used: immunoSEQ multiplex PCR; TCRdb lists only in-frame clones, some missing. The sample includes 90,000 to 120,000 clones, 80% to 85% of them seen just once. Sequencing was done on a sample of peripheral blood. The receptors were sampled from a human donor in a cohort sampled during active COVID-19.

CDR3 DNA: TGTGCCAGCAGTCGGACAGGGCTACCTCCAGATACGCAGTATTTT. This encodes CASSRTGLPPDTQYF. The chain is built from TRBV6-2 or TRBV6-3 and TRBJ2-3; TRBD1 matches 8 bases. From germline, CDR1 is MNHEY and CDR2 SVGEGT. CDR3 length equals 15 residues. V trimming: 5 bases; J trimming: 4 bases; junction bases outside the gene matches: 8.

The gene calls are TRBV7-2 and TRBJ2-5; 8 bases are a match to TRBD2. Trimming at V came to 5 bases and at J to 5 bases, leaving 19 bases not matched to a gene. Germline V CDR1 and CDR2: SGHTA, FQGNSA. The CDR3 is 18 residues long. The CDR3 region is CASSLPRVAAGVRETQYF. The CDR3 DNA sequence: TGTGCCAGCAGCCTGCCTCGGGTTGCAGCGGGAGTTCGGGAGACCCAGTACTTC.

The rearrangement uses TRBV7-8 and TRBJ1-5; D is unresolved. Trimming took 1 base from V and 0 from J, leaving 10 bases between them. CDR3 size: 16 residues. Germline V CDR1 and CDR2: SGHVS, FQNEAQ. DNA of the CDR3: TGTGCCAGCAGCTTAGGGGCGGGATCTAGCAATCAGCCCCAGCATTTT. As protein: CASSLGAGSSNQPQHF.

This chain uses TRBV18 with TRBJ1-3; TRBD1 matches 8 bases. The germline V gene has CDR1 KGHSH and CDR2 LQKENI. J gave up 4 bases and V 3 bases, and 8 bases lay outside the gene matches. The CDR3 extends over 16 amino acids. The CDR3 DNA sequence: TGTGCCAGCTCACCTTTTTCGGACAGGGCCGGAAACACCATATATTTT. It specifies CASSPFSDRAGNTIYF.

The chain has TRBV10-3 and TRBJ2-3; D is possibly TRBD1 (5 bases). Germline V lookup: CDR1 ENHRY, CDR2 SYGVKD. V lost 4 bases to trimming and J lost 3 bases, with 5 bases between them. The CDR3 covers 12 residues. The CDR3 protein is CAISAGTDTQYF. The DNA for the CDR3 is TGTGCCATCAGTGCAGGGACAGATACGCAGTATTTT.

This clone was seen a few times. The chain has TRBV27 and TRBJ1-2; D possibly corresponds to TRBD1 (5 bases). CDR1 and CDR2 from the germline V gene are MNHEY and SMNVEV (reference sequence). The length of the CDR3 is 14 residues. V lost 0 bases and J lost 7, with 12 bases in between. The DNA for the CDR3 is TGTGCCAGCAGTTTATCCCGCGGGGGAGGTGGCTACACCTTC. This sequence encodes CASSLSRGGGGYTF.

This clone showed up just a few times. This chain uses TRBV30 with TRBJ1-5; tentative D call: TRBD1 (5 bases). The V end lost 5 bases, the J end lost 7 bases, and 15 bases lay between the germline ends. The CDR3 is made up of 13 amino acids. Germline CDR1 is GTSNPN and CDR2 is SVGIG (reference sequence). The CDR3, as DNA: TGTGCCTGGGGCGGGACTGGGGCCCAGCCCCAGCATTTT. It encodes CAWGGTGAQPQHF.

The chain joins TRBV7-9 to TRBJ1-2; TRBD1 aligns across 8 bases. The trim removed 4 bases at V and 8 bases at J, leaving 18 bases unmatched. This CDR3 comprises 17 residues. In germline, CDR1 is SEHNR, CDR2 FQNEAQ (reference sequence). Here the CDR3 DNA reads TGTGCCAGCAGCTCCAACCTCAAATGGACAGGGAAGAGCGGCTACACCTTC. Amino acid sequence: CASSSNLKWTGKSGYTF.

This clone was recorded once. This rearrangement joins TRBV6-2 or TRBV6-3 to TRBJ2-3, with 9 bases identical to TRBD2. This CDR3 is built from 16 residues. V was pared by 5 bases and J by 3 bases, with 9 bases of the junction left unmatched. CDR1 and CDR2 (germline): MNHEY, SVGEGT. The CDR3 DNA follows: TGTGCCAGCAGTCGCGATTCTAGCGGGATAACAGATACGCAGTATTTT. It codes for CASSRDSSGITDTQYF.

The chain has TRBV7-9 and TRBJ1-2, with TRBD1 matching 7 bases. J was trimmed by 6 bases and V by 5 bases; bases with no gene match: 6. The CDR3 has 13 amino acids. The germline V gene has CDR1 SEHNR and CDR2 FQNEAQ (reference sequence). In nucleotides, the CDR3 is TGTGCCAGCAGCCCGGACAGGAGGAATGGCTACACCTTC. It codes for CASSPDRRNGYTF.

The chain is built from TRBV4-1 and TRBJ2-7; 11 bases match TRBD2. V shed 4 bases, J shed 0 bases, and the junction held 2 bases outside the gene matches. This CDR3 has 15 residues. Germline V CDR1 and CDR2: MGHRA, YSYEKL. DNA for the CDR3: TGCGCCAGCAGCCCTCTAGCGGGAGGCTCCTACGAGCAGTACGTC. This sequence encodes CASSPLAGGSYEQYV.

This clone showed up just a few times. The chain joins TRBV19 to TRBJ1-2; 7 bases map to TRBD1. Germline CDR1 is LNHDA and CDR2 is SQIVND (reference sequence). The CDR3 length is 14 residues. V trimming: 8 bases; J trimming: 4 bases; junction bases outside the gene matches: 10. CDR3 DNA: TGTGCCAGTGGGTACAGGGGAGTCTTCTATGGCTACACCTTC. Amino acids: CASGYRGVFYGYTF.

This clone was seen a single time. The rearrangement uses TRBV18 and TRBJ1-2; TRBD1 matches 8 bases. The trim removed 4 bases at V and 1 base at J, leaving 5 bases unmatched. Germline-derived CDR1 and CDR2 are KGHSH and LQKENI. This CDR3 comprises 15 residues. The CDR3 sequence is CASSHGQGNNYGYTF. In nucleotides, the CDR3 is TGTGCCAGCTCACACGGACAGGGCAATAACTATGGCTACACCTTC.

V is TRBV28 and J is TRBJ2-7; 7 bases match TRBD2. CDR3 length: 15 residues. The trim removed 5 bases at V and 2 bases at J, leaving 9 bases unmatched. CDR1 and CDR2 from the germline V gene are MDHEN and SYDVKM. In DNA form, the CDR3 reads TGTGCCAGCAGTCTCCGGCCAGCGGGGACCTACGAGCAGTACTTC. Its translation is CASSLRPAGTYEQYF. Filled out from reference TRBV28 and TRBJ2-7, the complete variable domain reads DVKVTQSSRYLVKRTGEKVFLECVQDMDHENMFWYRQDPGLGLRLIYFSYDVKMKEKGDIPEGYSVSREKKERFSLILESASTNQTSMYLCASSLRPAGTYEQYFGPGTRLTVT.

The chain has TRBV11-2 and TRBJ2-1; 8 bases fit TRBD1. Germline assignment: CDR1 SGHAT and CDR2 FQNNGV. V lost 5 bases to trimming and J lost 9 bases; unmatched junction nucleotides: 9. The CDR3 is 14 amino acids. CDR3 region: CASSHVRRGPEQFF. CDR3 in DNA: TGTGCCAGCAGCCACGTCCGCAGGGGGCCTGAGCAGTTCTTC.

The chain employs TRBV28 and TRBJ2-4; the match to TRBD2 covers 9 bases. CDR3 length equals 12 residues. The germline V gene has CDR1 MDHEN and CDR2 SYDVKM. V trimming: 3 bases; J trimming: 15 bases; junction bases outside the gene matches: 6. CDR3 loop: CASSLGLASWYF. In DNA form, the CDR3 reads TGTGCCAGCAGTTTGGGACTAGCAAGTTGGTACTTC.

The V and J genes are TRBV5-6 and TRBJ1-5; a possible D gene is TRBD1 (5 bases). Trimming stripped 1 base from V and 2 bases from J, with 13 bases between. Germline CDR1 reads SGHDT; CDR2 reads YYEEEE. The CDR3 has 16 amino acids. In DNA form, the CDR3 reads TGTGCCAGCAGCTTGTCGCGGGGCATGGGCAATCAGCCCCAGCATTTT. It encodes CASSLSRGMGNQPQHF.

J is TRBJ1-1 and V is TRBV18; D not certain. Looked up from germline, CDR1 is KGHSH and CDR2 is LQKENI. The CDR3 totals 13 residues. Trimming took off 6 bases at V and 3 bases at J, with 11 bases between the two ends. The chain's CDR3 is CASSTNRDTEAFF. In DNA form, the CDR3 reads TGTGCCAGCTCGACGAACAGAGACACTGAAGCTTTCTTT.

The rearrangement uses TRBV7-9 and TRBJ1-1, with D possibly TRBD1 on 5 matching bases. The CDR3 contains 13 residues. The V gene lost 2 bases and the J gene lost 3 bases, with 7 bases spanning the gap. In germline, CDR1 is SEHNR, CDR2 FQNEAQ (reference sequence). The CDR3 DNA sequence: TGTGCCAGCAGCTTATCCAGGGACACTGAAGCTTTCTTT. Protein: CASSLSRDTEAFF.

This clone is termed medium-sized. CDR3 sequence reads: CASSPGGRRGAEAFF. The CDR3 DNA is TGTGCCAGCAGCCCAGGGGGGAGGAGAGGGGCTGAAGCTTTCTTT. The V and J genes are TRBV3-1 (or the pseudogene TRBV3-2) and TRBJ1-1; 7 nucleotides match TRBD1. With V trimmed by 4 bases and J by 6 bases, 11 bases remained unmatched. Germline CDR1 reads LGHDT; CDR2 reads YNNKEL (reference sequence). CDR3 length equals 15 residues.

CDR3 sequence (DNA): TGCGCCAGCAGCTCTAGCGGGGAAGGCAGAGATACGCAGTATTTT. This translates into CASSSSGEGRDTQYF. The rearrangement uses TRBV5-1 and TRBJ2-3, with 9 bases that match TRBD2. V lost 3 bases and J lost 5; bases outside the gene matches: 7. CDR1 is SGHRS, CDR2 YFSETQ, per germline. This CDR3 is built from 15 residues.

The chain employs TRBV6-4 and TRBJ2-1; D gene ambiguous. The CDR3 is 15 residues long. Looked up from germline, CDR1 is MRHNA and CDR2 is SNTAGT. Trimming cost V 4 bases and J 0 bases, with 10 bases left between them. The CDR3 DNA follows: TGTGCCAGCAGTGTACGTGGTAGCTCCTACAATGAGCAGTTCTTC. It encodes CASSVRGSSYNEQFF.

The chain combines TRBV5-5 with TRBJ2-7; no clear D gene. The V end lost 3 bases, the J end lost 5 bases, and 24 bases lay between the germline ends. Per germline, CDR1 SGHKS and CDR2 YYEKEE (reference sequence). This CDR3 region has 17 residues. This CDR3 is CASSSRTPGLKSHEQYF. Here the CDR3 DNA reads TGTGCCAGCAGCTCCAGAACTCCCGGGTTAAAGAGCCACGAGCAGTACTTC.

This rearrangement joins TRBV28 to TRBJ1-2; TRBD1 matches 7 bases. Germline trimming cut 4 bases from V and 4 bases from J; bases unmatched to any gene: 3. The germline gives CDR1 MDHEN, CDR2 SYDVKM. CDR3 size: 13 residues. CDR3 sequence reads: CASSYTGAYGYTF. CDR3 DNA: TGTGCCAGCAGTTATACAGGGGCCTATGGCTACACCTTC.

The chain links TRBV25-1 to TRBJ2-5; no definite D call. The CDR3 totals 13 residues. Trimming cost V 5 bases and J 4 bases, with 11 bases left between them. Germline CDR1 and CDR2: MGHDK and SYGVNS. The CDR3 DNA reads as TGTGCCAGCAGTATAGTACGAGGAGAGACCCAGTACTTC. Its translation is CASSIVRGETQYF. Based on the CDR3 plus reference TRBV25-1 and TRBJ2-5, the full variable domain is EADIYQTPRYLVIGTGKKITLECSQTMGHDKMYWYQQDPGMELHLIHYSYGVNSTEKGDLSSESTVSRIRTEHFPLTLESARPSHTSQYLCASSIVRGETQYFGPGTRLLVL.

The CDR3 loop is CASIQGAVRGGANVLTF. Here the CDR3 DNA reads TGTGCCAGTATTCAGGGGGCCGTTCGTGGTGGGGCCAACGTCCTGACTTTC. The chain uses TRBV19 and TRBJ2-6, with 8 bases that match TRBD1. Germline V gene sequence: CDR1 LNHDA, CDR2 SQIVND (reference sequence). There are 17 residues in the CDR3. Losses at the gene ends were 7 bases for V and 3 bases for J; bases not matched to a gene: 11.

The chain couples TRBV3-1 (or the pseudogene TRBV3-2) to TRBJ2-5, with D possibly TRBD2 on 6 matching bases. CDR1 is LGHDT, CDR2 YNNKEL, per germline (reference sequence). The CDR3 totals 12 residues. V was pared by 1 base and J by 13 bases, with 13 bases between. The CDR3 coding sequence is TGTGCCAGCAGCCAAGGGGGCGGGGCCGGGTACTTC. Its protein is CASSQGGGAGYF.

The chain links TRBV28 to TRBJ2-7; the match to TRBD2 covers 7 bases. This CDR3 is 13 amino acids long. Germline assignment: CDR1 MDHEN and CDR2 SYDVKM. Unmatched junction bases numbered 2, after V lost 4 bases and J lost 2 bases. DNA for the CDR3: TGTGCCAGCAGTTCGGGGGGACCCTACGAGCAGTACGTC. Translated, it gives CASSSGGPYEQYV.

CDR3 nucleotides: TGTGCCAGCAGCTTGGTCCTACAGGGCCGGAATGAAAAACTGTTTTTT. It is translated as CASSLVLQGRNEKLFF. The chain links TRBV5-6 to TRBJ1-4, with TRBD1 as a possible D gene (6 bases). The CDR3 is 16 amino acids. CDR1 is SGHDT and CDR2 is YYEEEE in the germline V gene. Between the trimmed V and J ends, which lost 0 bases and 5 bases, there was a span of 14 bases. The full variable domain, with the rest looked up from reference TRBV5-6 and TRBJ1-4, is DAGVTQSPTHLIKTRGQQVTLRCSPKSGHDTVSWYQQALGQGPQFIFQYYEEEERQRGNFPDRFSGHQFPNYSSELNVNALLLGDSALYLCASSLVLQGRNEKLFFGSGTQLSVL.

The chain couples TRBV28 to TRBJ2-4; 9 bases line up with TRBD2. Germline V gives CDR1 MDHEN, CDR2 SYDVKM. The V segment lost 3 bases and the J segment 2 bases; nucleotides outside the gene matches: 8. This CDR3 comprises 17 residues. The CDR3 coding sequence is TGTGCCAGCAGTTTGCGACTAGCGGAAAGAACCAAAAACATTCAGTACTTC. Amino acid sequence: CASSLRLAERTKNIQYF.

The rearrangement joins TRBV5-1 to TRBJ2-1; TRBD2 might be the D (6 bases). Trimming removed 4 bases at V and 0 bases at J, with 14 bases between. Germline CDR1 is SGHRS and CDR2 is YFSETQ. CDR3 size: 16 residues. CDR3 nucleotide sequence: TGCGCCAGCAGCCGACTAGGGGTAGGCTCCTACAATGAGCAGTTCTTC. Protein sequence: CASSRLGVGSYNEQFF. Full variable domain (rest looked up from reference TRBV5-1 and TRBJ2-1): KAGVTQTPRYLIKTRGQQVTLSCSPISGHRSVSWYQQTPGQGLQFLFEYFSETQRNKGNFPGRFSGRQFSNSRSEMNVSTLELGDSALYLCASSRLGVGSYNEQFFGPGTRLTVL.